This T cell receptor beta chain was documented in a study of cytomegalovirus exposure and HLA in healthy donors (dated by TCRdb to 2015 to 2018). Concerning the study at large: In an earlier analysis of 587 of the donors, around 290 Gb of sequence data and roughly 100 million unique TCR beta sequences from 150 million to 200 million T cells were reported. Class I and class II HLA loci were covered by the typing at four-digit resolution. A later analysis re-analyzed previously published TCR beta repertoires from about 730 donors and added high-resolution HLA genotyping to study TCR occurrence patterns. Donor age, sex, ethnicity and CMV serostatus were collected together with the repertoire data. All discovery cohort repertoires had been generated on a single sequencing platform. Of the roughly 410 genotyped donors, 80% to 90% were placed in the genetic ancestry cluster associated with self-reported Caucasian donors. A later genetic analysis used genome-wide SNP genotypes for about 60% of the roughly 700 donors, treating that subset as a discovery cohort. Across approximately 420 genotyped donors of the cohort, an average of approximately 200,000 unique TCR beta nucleotide sequences per donor were sequenced, and approximately 19% of those sequences were non-productive. Along with the 666-subject first cohort, a separate validation cohort of over a hundred different subjects was used. An earlier analysis of approximately 500 of the donors applied high-throughput TCR beta sequencing to assess whether each TCR beta V gene segment acted as functional or pseudogenic. An early release that covered 640 HLA-typed donors contained approximately 320 gigabases of sequencing data and tens of millions of unique TCR sequences. The study was designed to test whether signatures of past pathogen exposure could be identified by cataloging public T cell receptors. The later analysis used no new phenotypic data to find candidate immune exposures, relying instead on TCR beta sequences and their occurrence across donors. Typing coverage differed by locus: A, B, C, DRB1 and DQB1 were typed in roughly 620-630 donors, DQA1 in 522, DPA1 in around 600, and DPB1 in 400 to 490. To predict cytomegalovirus infection status, the study brought together high-throughput TCR immunosequencing, statistical association of individual TCRs with disease status, and machine learning. Using immunosequencing, the study profiled T cell repertoires from 640 or so subjects and related those repertoires to cytomegalovirus serostatus. Roughly 5 DR-DQ haplotypes were handled as single units for association and clustering, since linkage in the cohort was strong.

Summary of the overall study and its limitations: A later analysis found that most CMV-associated TCR beta chains appeared HLA-restricted, with HLA associations seemingly driven largely by CMV exposure. The study gave a list of some 150 TCR beta chains associated with cytomegalovirus. Some IMGT-functional V segments, including TRBV6-2 and TRBV6-3, could not be distinguished by the 87-base-pair reads and were therefore excluded. A later analysis found that HLA-associated TCR beta chains were more clonally expanded and had lower generation probabilities than equally common non-associated chains. The classifier was reported to diagnose cytomegalovirus status with high specificity and sensitivity in both the original and validation cohorts. Linkage disequilibrium might explain the correlated functional status among segregating V segments, but an unknown experimental factor could not be excluded. An association between a missense DCLRE1C variant and V-gene and J-gene trimming of TCR beta chains was found in a later genetic analysis and replicated in an independent cohort. HLA typing was unavailable for some donors at each locus, so association tests used only the typed subset. A further reported finding was that TCR beta sequences accurately predicted the HLA-A and HLA-B alleles for most subjects in the first cohort. Only TCR beta chains were sequenced in this cohort, and the absence of alpha or paired-chain data limited detectable features. Because counts were too low, approximately 18 rarely observed V segments, including chromosome 9 orphons, were excluded from the earlier analysis of under 650 of the donors. In vitro tests confirmed that three of the cytomegalovirus-associated TCR beta chains recognize cytomegalovirus antigens. According to a later genetic analysis, donors in an Asian-associated ancestry cluster had fewer N-insertions in productive TCRs than the roughly 700-donor mean. The presence/absence analyses assumed that sequencing depth was roughly uniform across donors, and that assumption may not be true. Most TCR sequences were observed very rarely across donors, whereas some public TCRs were present in many individuals. According to a later analysis, parvovirus B19, influenza, CMV and Epstein-Barr virus appeared linked to several top co-occurrence clusters. According to a later analysis, TCR association rates differed among HLA loci, with DRB1 alleles showing the most associated TCRs and HLA-C alleles showing the fewest. An earlier analysis of 587 of the donors showed that most TCR beta V segments appeared in productive rearrangements either about 90% or about 30% of the time, which broadly matched IMGT annotations. When HLA alleles, especially DR and DQ, strongly co-occurred, TCR associations were difficult to assign to individual alleles. A cluster of highly shared sequence variants was judged likely to represent a technical artifact of the sequencing pipeline. The authors suggested that the approach could potentially be extended to other disease states and immunological phenotypes. A later analysis associated about 17,000 TCR beta sequences with specific HLA alleles at a false discovery rate of 0.05. Immune exposure information for the cohort was limited to CMV serostatus.

Comment on this clone: It has no known antigen specificity. The record has no base qualities; no much larger clone is one base away.

V is clipped by 3 bases and J by 4 bases, and the sequence between their germline boundaries is 25 bases long. The CDR3 has 19 amino acids, counting the end cysteine and phenylalanine. CDR3 DNA only is kept here, 57 bases in frame from base 1. The germline V gene (reference sequence) sets CDR1 to LNHDA and CDR2 to SQIVND. Library method: the immunoSEQ multiplex PCR assay. A mixture of 60 forward primers for TCR Vbeta segments and 13 reverse primers for TCR Jbeta segments was used in the multiplex PCR. Amplification of the CDR3 region of rearranged TCR beta genes was performed with a multiplex PCR assay on genomic DNA. The Illumina HiSeq System was used to sequence the amplified TCR beta libraries as 87-base-pair reads. Under the source paper's analysis protocol: A later analysis tallied 80 million to 95 million unique TCR beta chains across the 600 to 700 repertoires, and about 10 million of those chains were shared by two or more donors. To remove PCR and sequencing errors, raw reads were error-corrected and collapsed into unique sequences using a nearest-neighbor algorithm that merged closely related sequences. Alignment of CDR3 sequences to IMGT reference sequences was used to assign V, D and J gene segments. For a sequence to be retained, at least a six-nucleotide match to both a V gene segment and a J gene segment was required. A rearrangement was called productive if the CDR3 had no stop codons and remained in frame with V and J, and every other rearrangement was called non-productive. Following IMGT convention, CDR3 was defined as the stretch from the second conserved V-encoded cysteine up to the conserved J-encoded phenylalanine. The earlier analysis of around 640 of the donors excluded sequences that lacked an unambiguous match to a single V gene segment. An earlier analysis of a few hundred of the donors called V segments functional above 56.7% productive rearrangements and segregating when the between-donor standard deviation exceeded 5%. A statistical classification framework was built to diagnose cytomegalovirus status from the catalog of TCR beta chain sequences. V and J gene assignment, in a later analysis, came from comparing TCR nucleotide sequences with IMGT/GENE-DB human TR gene sequences. In a later analysis, CDR3 sequences and most-parsimonious VDJ recombination scenarios were assigned using the TCRdist pipeline. A later analysis defined each TCR beta chain by its CDR3 amino acid sequence plus V-gene family, and excluded reads lacking a unique V-gene family. In a later analysis, 450 to 600 highly shared, low-generation-probability nucleotide sequences were removed to address suspected cross-contamination and a sequencing artifact. In a later analysis, a clonal expansion index was calculated for each public chain from normalized within-repertoire ranks of inferred template counts. In a later analysis, generation probabilities were computed with a VDJ recombination model fitted to out-of-frame rearrangements, and the resulting probabilities were checked against IGoR. In a later analysis, TCR-TCR, TCR-HLA and TCR-CMV co-occurrence was scored with hypergeometric tests, and a repertoire-size bias correction was applied to TCR pairs. In a later analysis, false discovery rates were estimated by permuting HLA or CMV assignments 20 times. In a later analysis, co-occurring TCRs were grouped using DBSCAN, with TCRdist sequence similarity added in when clustering inside HLA-allele-positive subsets. Repertoires with fewer than 30,000 or more than 120,000 public chains were left out of co-occurrence clustering, as were about 5 repertoires with anomalous nucleotide sharing. TCRdb limited this immuneACCESS table to in-frame rearrangements with V and J called. A share of clones is missing; checked studies link under half to unresolved V genes, and the rest is unexplained. D and trimming were read from the DNA, whereas the V and J calls and clone size are those reported in that table. The sample table contains about 170,000 clones; only one count was recorded for roughly 85% of them. The ten top clones hold roughly 5.8% of the sample.

The cohort comprised some 680 healthy bone marrow donors. At the time of sampling, all cohort members were nominally healthy, though unrecorded immune exposures were likely present. The donor was CMV seropositive and was included in the group of 250 to 350 seropositive cohort members. Every donor gave a peripheral blood sample, and the peripheral blood mononuclear cells from that sample were used for TCR beta sequencing. The Qiagen DNeasy Blood Extraction Kit was used to extract genomic DNA from the blood cell samples. The sample was PBMCs. The chain links TRBV19 with TRBJ1-3; perhaps TRBD1 is the D gene, with 6 bases matching. This TCR was recovered from a man aged 40-50 years in good health and CMV-seropositive. The CDR3 has the sequence CASSIFGVTDRVSGNTIYF. The DNA sequence is given as TGTGCCAGTAGTATCTTTGGGGTGACGGACAGAGTCTCCGGAAACACCATATATTTT. The full variable domain, with segments outside the CDR3 supplied by the reference TRBV19 and TRBJ1-3 proteins, appears as DGGITQSPKYLFRKEGQNVTLSCEQNLNHDAMYWYRQDPGQGLRLIYYSQIVNDFQKGDIAEGYSVSREKKESFPLTVTSAQKNPTAFYLCASSIFGVTDRVSGNTIYFGEGSWLTVV.